This entry lists 21 T cell receptor beta chains sequenced from one sample in a study of blood T cell repertoires in COVID-19. Data came from immunoSEQ multiplex PCR; TCRdb stores just in-frame clones and leaves some out. Among 190,000 or so clones listed, around 81% were seen once. The sample consisted of peripheral blood. Receptors were obtained from a man between 60 and 75 years old with COVID-19, enrolled during active disease.

The CDR3 DNA reads as TGTGCCAGCAGGCAAGAGGGCTACGAGCAGTACTTC. This translates into CASRQEGYEQYF. The genes are TRBV7-9 and TRBJ2-7, with D tentatively TRBD2 (5 bases). Trimming cost V 6 bases and J 3 bases, with 9 bases left between them. CDR3 length equals 12 residues. Germline-derived CDR1 and CDR2 are SEHNR and FQNEAQ (reference sequence).

This clone was picked up one time. The rearrangement joins TRBV10-3 to TRBJ1-4; 7 positions match TRBD1. Germline V gives CDR1 ENHRY, CDR2 SYGVKD. This CDR3 region has 14 residues. Germline trimming cut 4 bases from V and 3 bases from J; bases unmatched to any gene: 2. CDR3 amino acids: CAISGDSSNEKLFF. Written as DNA, the CDR3 is TGTGCCATCAGTGGGGACAGCTCTAATGAAAAACTGTTTTTT.

V usage is TRBV11-3 and J usage is TRBJ2-2; weak D call: TRBD1 (6 bases). This CDR3 has 14 amino acids. The V gene's germline CDR1 is SGHNT and CDR2 YENEEA. Trimming stripped 4 bases from V and 1 base from J, with 7 bases between. The CDR3 coding sequence is TGTGCCAGCAGCTCGGACAGGAACACCGGGGAGCTGTTTTTT. Translation gives CASSSDRNTGELFF.

This clone was seen a handful of times. The V gene is TRBV4-3, the J gene TRBJ1-6; 8 bases line up with TRBD1. Germline CDR1 LGHNA, CDR2 YSLEER. The CDR3 length is 16 residues. Unmatched junction bases numbered 5, after V lost 0 bases and J lost 7 bases. Written as DNA, the CDR3 is TGCGCCAGCAGCCAAGAAACGCGACAGGGGAATTCACCCCTCCACTTT. Its protein product is CASSQETRQGNSPLHF.

The rearrangement links TRBV6-5 to TRBJ2-7; D possibly corresponds to TRBD2 (5 bases). Trimming shortened V by 2 bases and J by 2 bases, and 7 bases separated the two germline ends. The CDR3 totals 13 residues. The germline gives CDR1 MNHEY, CDR2 SVGAGI. CDR3 sequence reads: CASSYGRAYEQYF. In nucleotides, the CDR3 is TGTGCCAGCAGTTACGGGCGGGCCTACGAGCAGTACTTC.

V and J are TRBV11-2 and TRBJ1-4; TRBD1 agrees at 8 bases. Looked up from germline, CDR1 is SGHAT and CDR2 is FQNNGV. CDR3 length: 15 residues. The V gene end was trimmed by 5 bases and the J gene end by 8 bases; junction bases not matched to a gene: 10. The CDR3 DNA reads TGTGCCAGCAGCCGCAGACCAGGGGGCCAAGAAAAACTGTTTTTT. Translating it yields CASSRRPGGQEKLFF.

In its sample, this clone was seen once. The chain combines TRBV14 with TRBJ1-1; D is undetermined. With 4 bases removed from V and 3 bases from J, the gap between germline ends came to 15 bases. The CDR3 is made up of 15 amino acids. CDR1 and CDR2 (germline): SGHDN, FVKESK. For the CDR3, the DNA is TGTGCCAGCAGCCCTAGGACGGGGTGGGACACTGAAGCTTTCTTT. Protein product: CASSPRTGWDTEAFF.

J is TRBJ2-7 and V is TRBV5-1, with TRBD1 identical over 7 bases. Germline CDR1 is SGHRS and CDR2 is YFSETQ. This CDR3 comprises 14 residues. Trimming at V came to 5 bases and at J to 2 bases, leaving 7 bases not matched to a gene. As DNA, the CDR3 is TGCGCCAGCAGGGACAGGACCGCCGCCTACGAGCAGTACTTC. It translates to CASRDRTAAYEQYF.

V is TRBV19 and J is TRBJ1-2; no clear D gene. This CDR3 has 12 residues. With 7 bases removed from V and 8 bases from J, the gap between germline ends came to 14 bases. Germline CDR1 LNHDA, CDR2 SQIVND (reference sequence). CDR3 protein: CASKRSKYGYTF. CDR3 bases: TGTGCCAGTAAGCGATCGAAGTACGGCTACACCTTC. Looking up the rest from reference TRBV19 and TRBJ1-2 gives the full variable domain: DGGITQSPKYLFRKEGQNVTLSCEQNLNHDAMYWYRQDPGQGLRLIYYSQIVNDFQKGDIAEGYSVSREKKESFPLTVTSAQKNPTAFYLCASKRSKYGYTFGSGTRLTVV.

This chain uses TRBV9 with TRBJ1-1, with D unclear. Looked up from germline, CDR1 is SGDLS and CDR2 is YYNGEE. The CDR3 spans 15 residues. Between the trimmed V and J ends, which lost 2 bases and 3 bases, there was a span of 14 bases. DNA of the CDR3: TGTGCCAGCAGCGTGGACTCACAAACAGACACTGAAGCTTTCTTT. Residues: CASSVDSQTDTEAFF.

V is TRBV7-2 and J is TRBJ1-3; D gene unclear. Trimming removed 1 base from V and 0 bases from J, with 13 bases in between. Germline V gene sequence: CDR1 SGHTA, CDR2 FQGNSA. The CDR3 covers 17 residues. Here the CDR3 reads CASSLVDGSLSGNTIYF. The CDR3 DNA follows: TGTGCCAGCAGCTTAGTGGACGGGAGCCTCTCTGGAAACACCATATATTTT.

The chain has TRBV5-6 and TRBJ2-2, with 8 bases aligning to TRBD1. V shed 3 bases, J shed 9 bases, and the junction held 10 bases outside the gene matches. The CDR3 runs to 15 residues. Germline-derived CDR1 and CDR2 are SGHDT and YYEEEE. CDR3 nucleotides: TGTGCCAGCAGCTGGGGGACAGGTCCCCGCAGGGAGCTGTTTTTT. Protein product: CASSWGTGPRRELFF.

The chain joins TRBV10-3 to TRBJ1-1; the match to TRBD1 covers 7 bases. V shed 4 bases and J 7 bases; nucleotides not matched to a gene: 6. This CDR3 region has 13 residues. Germline V gene data show CDR1 as ENHRY and CDR2 as SYGVKD. The CDR3 spells CAISVRQGVEAFF. CDR3 nucleotides: TGTGCCATCAGTGTCAGGCAGGGGGTTGAAGCTTTCTTT.

The V call is TRBV14, the J call TRBJ2-3; possible D gene TRBD2, 5 bases. Germline V gene sequence: CDR1 SGHDN, CDR2 FVKESK. V was clipped by 2 bases and J by 0 bases, with 12 bases between them. There are 16 residues in the CDR3. The CDR3 nucleotides are TGTGCCAGCAGCCAACTCGGGCGGGCCAGCACAGATACGCAGTATTTT. It codes for CASSQLGRASTDTQYF.

The V gene is TRBV30, the J gene TRBJ1-3; D uncertain. CDR3 length: 12 amino acids. V lost 5 bases to trimming and J lost 9 bases, with 14 bases between them. Germline values: CDR1 GTSNPN, CDR2 SVGIG (reference sequence). The CDR3 coding sequence is TGTGCCTGGGGGGTGGGCTCTGGCACCATATATTTT. The encoded protein is CAWGVGSGTIYF.

This CDR3 is CASSDRSLNIQYF. CDR3 sequence (DNA): TGTGCCAGCAGTGACAGGTCCCTAAACATTCAGTACTTC. This chain uses TRBV25-1 with TRBJ2-4, with no clear D. Trimming stripped 3 bases from V and 6 bases from J, with 9 bases between. Germline lookup yields CDR1 MGHDK and CDR2 SYGVNS. The CDR3 contains 13 residues.

The rearrangement links TRBV6-5 to TRBJ1-2; tentative D call: TRBD1 (6 bases). Trimming removed 10 bases from V and 2 bases from J, with 20 bases in between. Germline CDR1 MNHEY, CDR2 SVGAGI. This CDR3 region has 15 residues. The CDR3 DNA reads TGTGCCACCCTTTGGGGGGGGCGCTTGAACTATGGCTACACCTTC. This gives the protein CATLWGGRLNYGYTF.

This clone came up a few times. The rearrangement joins TRBV29-1 to TRBJ1-1; D not resolved. This CDR3 has 11 amino acids. Germline V gene data show CDR1 as SQVTM and CDR2 as ANQGSEA. V gave up 7 bases and J gave up 7 bases, with 13 bases separating them. CDR3 DNA sequence: TGCAGCGCCATTTCGACATTTGAAGCTTTCTTT. Translation gives CSAISTFEAFF.

The chain employs TRBV18 and TRBJ1-1; the match to TRBD1 covers 7 bases. The CDR3 has 14 amino acids. The V and J ends lost 3 bases and 10 bases, in that order; junction bases with no gene match: 11. Germline lookup yields CDR1 KGHSH and CDR2 LQKENI. DNA for the CDR3: TGTGCCAGCTCACCTCAAAGAGGGGGCTTAGGAGCTTTCTTT. Translating it yields CASSPQRGGLGAFF.

This sequence joins TRBV14 and TRBJ1-4; tentatively, D is TRBD1 (6 bases). CDR3 length: 13 amino acids. Looked up from germline, CDR1 is SGHDN and CDR2 is FVKESK. V dropped 4 bases and J dropped 11 bases, with 14 bases sitting between them. The DNA for the CDR3 is TGTGCCAGCAGCCCAGGGGTAGCAGGGAAACTGTTTTTT. This codes for CASSPGVAGKLFF.

The J gene is TRBJ2-2, the V gene TRBV6-1; 12 bases are a match to TRBD2. The CDR3 is 20 residues long. V dropped 4 bases and J dropped 4; count of bases not matched to a gene: 16. Per the germline V gene, CDR1 is MNHNS and CDR2 is SASEGT. CDR3 nucleotide sequence: TGTGCCAGCAGTGCCGGGACTAGCGGGTTCCTGGCTCCGATCACCGGGGAGCTGTTTTTT. This codes for CASSAGTSGFLAPITGELFF.